The T cell receptor beta chain described here comes from a study of cytomegalovirus exposure and HLA in healthy donors. Study outcomes and limitations: In a later analysis, common viral pathogens appeared linked to several of the most significant clusters. In a later analysis, HLA-associated TCR beta chains were more clonally expanded than equally common others. Analysis was carried out at a later point, and it linked a missense DCLRE1C variant to TCR beta V- and J-gene trimming. Associated with cytomegalovirus, according to the listing, were 150 to 200 TCR beta chains.

Worth noting for this clone: What it recognizes is unknown.

Trimming shortened V by 6 bases and J by 4 bases, and 16 bases separated the two germline ends. The germline V gene encodes CDR1 MNHNS and CDR2 SASEGT. The CDR3 is 14 amino acids. This PCR relied on a set of 60 Vbeta primers and 13 Jbeta primers. Some clones are missing from TCRdb's copy, which holds only in-frame ones; the method was immunoSEQ multiplex PCR. The table includes about 160,000 clones, around 78% detected once. Specimen: PBMCs. The chain has TRBV6-1 and TRBJ2-7; no definite D call. The clonotype was recovered from a woman in her thirties or forties in good health and CMV-seronegative. The CDR3 loop is CASRYFPGLYEQYF. The CDR3 DNA follows: TGTGCCAGCAGATACTTCCCCGGTTTATACGAGCAGTACTTC.